This TCR beta chain appears in the sequencing data of a study of neurological immune-mediated disorders. This clonotype was picked up many times. The antigen is unknown. The length of the CDR3 is 14 residues. Trimming removed 6 bases from V and 7 bases from J; junction bases left unmatched: 5. Study findings and constraints: It was HTLV-1-associated myelopathy that showed the most TCR clonal expansion, while multiple sclerosis showed the least, falling below healthy controls. Across subjects, no CDR3 amino acid sequence appeared in expanded clones of more than one subject, a finding that suggested private repertoires in all groups. Phylogenetically, 18 of 34 multiple sclerosis patients' repertoires fell into one related-CDR3 cluster, a possible signature.

Each sequencing run yielded over 160 million TCR-beta sequences from 15-18 subjects. TCRdb re-analysed the 5' RACE reads in MiXCR, keeping a single row per CDR3 protein. The table lists tens of thousands of distinct CDR3 sequences, over 2% of them singletons. The chain has TRBV12-3 or TRBV12-4 and TRBJ1-6; TRBD1 agrees at 8 bases. The material sequenced was PBMCs. This TCR was recovered from a man between 50 and 59 years old with multiple sclerosis. The CDR3 DNA sequence: TGTGCCAGCAGGGCAGGGGGCTCCAATTCACCCCTCCACTTT. Protein product: CASRAGGSNSPLHF.